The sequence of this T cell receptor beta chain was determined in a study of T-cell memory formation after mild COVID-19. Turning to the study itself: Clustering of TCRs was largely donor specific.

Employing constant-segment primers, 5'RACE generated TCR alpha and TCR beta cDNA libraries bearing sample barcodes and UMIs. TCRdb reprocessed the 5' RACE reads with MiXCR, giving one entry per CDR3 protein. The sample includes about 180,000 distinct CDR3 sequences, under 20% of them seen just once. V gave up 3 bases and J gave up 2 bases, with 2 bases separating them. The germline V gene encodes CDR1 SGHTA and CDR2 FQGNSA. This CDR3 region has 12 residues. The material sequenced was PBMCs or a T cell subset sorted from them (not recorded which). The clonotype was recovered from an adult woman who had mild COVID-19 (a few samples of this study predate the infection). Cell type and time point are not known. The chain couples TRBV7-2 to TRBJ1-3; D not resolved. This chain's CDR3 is CASSFAGNTIYF. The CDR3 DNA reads TGTGCCAGCAGCTTTGCTGGAAACACCATATATTTT.